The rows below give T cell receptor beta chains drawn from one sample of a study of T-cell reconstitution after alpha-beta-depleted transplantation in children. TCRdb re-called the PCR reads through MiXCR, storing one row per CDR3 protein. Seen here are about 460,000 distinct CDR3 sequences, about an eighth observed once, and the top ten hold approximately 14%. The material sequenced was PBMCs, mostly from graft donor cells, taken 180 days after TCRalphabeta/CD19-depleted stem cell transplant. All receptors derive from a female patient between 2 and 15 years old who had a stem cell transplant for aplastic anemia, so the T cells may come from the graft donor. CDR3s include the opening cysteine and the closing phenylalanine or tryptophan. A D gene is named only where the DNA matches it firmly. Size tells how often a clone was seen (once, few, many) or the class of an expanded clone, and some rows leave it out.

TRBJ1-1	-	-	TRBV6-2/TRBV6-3	TGTGCCAGCAGTTACGCGCGGAAAAACACTGAAGCTTTCTTT	CASSYARKNTEAFF
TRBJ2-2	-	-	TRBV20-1	TGCTGTGCTAGGTGGCTAGCAGGAGGTCCCAGCACCGGGGAGCTGTTTTTT	CCARWLAGGPSTGELFF
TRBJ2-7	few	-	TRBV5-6	TGTGCCAGCAGCTTCTTACAGGGAGGCTCCTACGAGCAGTACTTC	CASSFLQGGSYEQYF
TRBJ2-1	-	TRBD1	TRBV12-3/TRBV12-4	TGTGCCAGCAGTACCGACAGGGTTGAGCAGTTCTTC	CASSTDRVEQFF
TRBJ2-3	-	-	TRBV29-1	TGCAGCGTTGACGGGCGGTCCCCATTGGGCACGCAGTATTTT	CSVDGRSPLGTQYF
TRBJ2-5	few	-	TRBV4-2	TGTGCCACCCCGAACCAAGAGACCCAGTACTTC	CATPNQETQYF
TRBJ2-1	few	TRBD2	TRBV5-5	TGTGCCAGCAGCTGGGGTCTACCTGGGACTAGCGGGAAAAATGAGCAGTTCTTC	CASSWGLPGTSGKNEQFF
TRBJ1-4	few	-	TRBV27	TGTGCCAGCAAGGCGCAGGCTAATGAAAAACTGTTTTTT	CASKAQANEKLFF
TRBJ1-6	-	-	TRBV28	TGTGCCAGCAGTTTGAAGGGACTTGGGTCACCCCTCCACTTT	CASSLKGLGSPLHF
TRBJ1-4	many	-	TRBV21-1	TGTGCCAGCAGCAAAGAAAAGGACAGGGGGCAATATCTAACTAATGAAAAACTGTTTTTT	CASSKEKDRGQYLTNEKLFF
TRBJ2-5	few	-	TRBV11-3	TGTGCCAGCAGCTCCAGGGACCGGAGGGGCTTCCAAGAGACCCAGTACTTC	CASSSRDRRGFQETQYF
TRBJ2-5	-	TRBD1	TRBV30	TGTGCCTGGAGTGTACCCTGGGACAGTTTACAAGAGACCCAGTACTTC	CAWSVPWDSLQETQYF
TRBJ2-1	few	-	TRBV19	TGTGCCAGTAGGGGGATGGCGAACAATGAGCAGTTCTTC	CASRGMANNEQFF
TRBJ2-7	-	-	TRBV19	TGTGCCAGTAGTACCTCTGGCTTGGTTGAGCAGTACTTC	CASSTSGLVEQYF
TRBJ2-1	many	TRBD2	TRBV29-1	TGCAGCGCCAGACTAGCGGGAGCTCAGCAGTTCTTC	CSARLAGAQQFF
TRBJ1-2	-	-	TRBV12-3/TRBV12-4	TGTGCCAGCAGGCTTATCAGGGACTATGGCTACACCTTC	CASRLIRDYGYTF
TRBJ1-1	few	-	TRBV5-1	TGCGCCAGTACCTCTTGGGAGAACACTGAAGCTTTCTTT	CASTSWENTEAFF
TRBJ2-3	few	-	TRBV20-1	TGCAGTGCCACCGGGGATACGCAGTATTTT	CSATGDTQYF
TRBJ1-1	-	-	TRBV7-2	TGTGCCAGCAGCCCCCTATGGCAGGGCCGGAACACTGAAGCTTTCTTT	CASSPLWQGRNTEAFF
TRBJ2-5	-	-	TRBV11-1	TGTGCCAGCAGCTTAGACCTCTTATCGAGCCAGTACTTC	CASSLDLLSSQYF
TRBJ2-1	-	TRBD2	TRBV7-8	TGTGCCAGCAGCTTTTTGCGTTTTGGGGCGGGAGTCTACAATGAGCAGTTCTTC	CASSFLRFGAGVYNEQFF
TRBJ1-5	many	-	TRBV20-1	TGCAGTGCTAGAGAGGCAGGGGCGAGCAATCAGCCCCAGCATTTT	CSAREAGASNQPQHF
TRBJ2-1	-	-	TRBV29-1	TGCAGCGTTGTGCAGGGATCAACCTACAATGAGCAGTTCTTC	CSVVQGSTYNEQFF
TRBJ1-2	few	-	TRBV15	TGTGCCACCAACCAGGACAGCCTCTATGGCTACACCTTC	CATNQDSLYGYTF
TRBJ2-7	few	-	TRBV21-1	TGTGCCAGCAGCAAAGGTCGAGTTGGGGAGTTCGGCGAGCAGTACTTC	CASSKGRVGEFGEQYF
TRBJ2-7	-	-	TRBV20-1	TGCAGTGCTTATCCGGGACATCTTACCGAGCAGTACTTC	CSAYPGHLTEQYF
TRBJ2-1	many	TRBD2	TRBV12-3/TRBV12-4	TGTGCCAGCAGTTTAGGACTAGCGACTGAGCAGTTCTTC	CASSLGLATEQFF
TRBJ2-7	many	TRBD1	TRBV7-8	TGTGCCAGCAGCCTATACAGGGGTTACTCCTACGAGCAGTACTTC	CASSLYRGYSYEQYF
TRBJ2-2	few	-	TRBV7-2	TGTGCCAGCAGCTTTACTCGCACCGGGGAGCTGTTTTTT	CASSFTRTGELFF
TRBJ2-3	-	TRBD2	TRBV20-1	TGCAGTGCTCCGGGACTAGCGTCCAATTTCCCCCGCACAGATACGCAGTATTTT	CSAPGLASNFPRTDTQYF
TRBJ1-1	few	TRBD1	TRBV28	TGTGCCAGCAGTTTACGACGACAGGGACCAGCTTTCTTT	CASSLRRQGPAFF
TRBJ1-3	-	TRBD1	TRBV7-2	TGTGCCAGCAGCTTACCGGGTTTTTCCTCAGGACAGGTCTGGGCAGGGAACACCATATATTTT	CASSLPGFSSGQVWAGNTIYF
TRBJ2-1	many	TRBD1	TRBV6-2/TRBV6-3	TGTGCCAGCCCTTTGGGACAGCAGGCTAATGAGCAGTTCTTC	CASPLGQQANEQFF
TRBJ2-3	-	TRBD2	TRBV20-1	TGCAGTGCTAGAGCCACTAGCGGGAGGACAGATACGCAGTATTTT	CSARATSGRTDTQYF
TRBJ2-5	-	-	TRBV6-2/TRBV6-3	TGTGCCAGCAGTTACAAGACGGGCCAAGAGACCCAGTACTTC	CASSYKTGQETQYF
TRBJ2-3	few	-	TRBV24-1	TGTGCCACCAGTGATTTAGGGGTCGGATACGGTGCAGATACGCAGTATTTT	CATSDLGVGYGADTQYF
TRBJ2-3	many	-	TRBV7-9	TGTGCCAGCAGCTTTTACACAGATACGCAGTATTTT	CASSFYTDTQYF
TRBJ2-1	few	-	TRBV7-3	TGTGCCAGCAGCTTATATAACACCAACAATGAGCAGTTCTTC	CASSLYNTNNEQFF
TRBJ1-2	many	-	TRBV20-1	TGCAGTGCTGCGCTGGGGGGGCCCGGTACTAACTATGGCTACACCTTC	CSAALGGPGTNYGYTF
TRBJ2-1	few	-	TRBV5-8	TGTGCCAGCAGCTTGGCCCCAGGACACCACAATGAGCAGTTCTTC	CASSLAPGHHNEQFF
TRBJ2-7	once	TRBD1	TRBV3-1	TGTGCCACCTGCCAAGATGTCGGGACAGGGGGCAGCTTCGAGCAGTACTTC	CATCQDVGTGGSFEQYF
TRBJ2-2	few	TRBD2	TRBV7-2	TGTGCCAGCAGACCACGTGGGACTACAAACACCGGGGAGCTGTTTTTT	CASRPRGTTNTGELFF
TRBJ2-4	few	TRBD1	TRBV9	TGTGCCAGCAGCGTAGGGACAGGCTCGGAAAACATTCAGTACTTC	CASSVGTGSENIQYF
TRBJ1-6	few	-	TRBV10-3	TGTGCCATCAGTGAGTCGGGGCAGGTCTATAATTCACCCCTCCACTTT	CAISESGQVYNSPLHF
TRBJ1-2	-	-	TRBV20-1	TGCAGTGCTAGAGAGGGCTATGGCTACACCTTC	CSAREGYGYTF
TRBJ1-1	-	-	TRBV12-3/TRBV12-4	TGTGCCAGCAGTTTAAGGGGTGGACAAGTGAACACTGAAGCTTTCTTT	CASSLRGGQVNTEAFF
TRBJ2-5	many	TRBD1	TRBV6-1	TGTGCCAGCAGCGTCACAGGGGGCGACGGGACCCAGTACTTC	CASSVTGGDGTQYF
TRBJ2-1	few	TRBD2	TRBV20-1	TGCAGTGCTACTAGCGGGAGGGCCGTATTTGATGAGCAGTTCTTC	CSATSGRAVFDEQFF
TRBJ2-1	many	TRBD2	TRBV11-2	TGTGCCAGCAGTCGTCGGACTAGCGGGATCTTCTTTGAGCAGTTCTTC	CASSRRTSGIFFEQFF
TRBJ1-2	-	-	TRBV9	TGTGCCAGCAGCGTCGGCGGCCCATACTATGGCTACACCTTC	CASSVGGPYYGYTF
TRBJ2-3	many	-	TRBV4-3	TGCGCCAGCAGCCAAGAAGTACTACCTAGCACAGATACGCAGTATTTT	CASSQEVLPSTDTQYF
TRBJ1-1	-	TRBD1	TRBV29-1	TGCAGCGTTGTCGTCCTCGGGGACAGGGAAAGTACTGAAGCTTTCTTT	CSVVVLGDRESTEAFF
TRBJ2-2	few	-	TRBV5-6	TGTGCCAGCAGCTTGGGCCAAATCGGGGAGCTGTTTTTT	CASSLGQIGELFF
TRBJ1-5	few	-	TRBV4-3	TGCGCCAGCAGCCAAGATAATTGGCAGGCGAATCAGCCCCAGCATTTT	CASSQDNWQANQPQHF
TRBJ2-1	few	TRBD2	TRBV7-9	TGTGCCAGCAGCTCCGGGCGGGGACTAGGGGCCCATGAGCAGTTCTTC	CASSSGRGLGAHEQFF
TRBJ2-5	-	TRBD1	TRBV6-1	TGTGCCAGCAGTACCCAGGGGGCGGGTGAGACCCAGTACTTC	CASSTQGAGETQYF